This TCR beta chain was identified during a study of blood T cells in healthy people across ages. At the level of the study: About one barcoded beta molecule per two T cells was captured by template switching. Whole-study results and caveats: Age advanced and TCR beta diversity per million T cells fell, roughly linearly.

The use of a sample-barcoded 5' primer and a J-beta primer mix characterized a second PCR of roughly 7 to 11 cycles. Researchers report that a template-switch adaptor with 12 random nucleotides tagged each cDNA molecule. TCRdb re-called the 5' RACE reads through MiXCR, storing one row per CDR3 protein. The table records some 1 million distinct CDR3 sequences, 40% to 55% of them present only once. This clonotype has more than one count but fewer than ten. Antigen: not known. This CDR3 has 16 residues. Losses at the gene ends were 5 bases for V and 4 bases for J; bases not matched to a gene: 8. The V gene's germline CDR1 is SGHVS and CDR2 FQNEAQ.

The rearrangement links TRBV7-8 to TRBJ1-1; the match to TRBD1 covers 12 bases. Sequenced: blood. The receptor was isolated from a woman aged 55-69 years in good health. This chain's CDR3 is CASSIRGQGASTEAFF. The CDR3 DNA is TGTGCCAGCAGCATTAGGGGACAGGGGGCCAGCACTGAAGCTTTCTTT.